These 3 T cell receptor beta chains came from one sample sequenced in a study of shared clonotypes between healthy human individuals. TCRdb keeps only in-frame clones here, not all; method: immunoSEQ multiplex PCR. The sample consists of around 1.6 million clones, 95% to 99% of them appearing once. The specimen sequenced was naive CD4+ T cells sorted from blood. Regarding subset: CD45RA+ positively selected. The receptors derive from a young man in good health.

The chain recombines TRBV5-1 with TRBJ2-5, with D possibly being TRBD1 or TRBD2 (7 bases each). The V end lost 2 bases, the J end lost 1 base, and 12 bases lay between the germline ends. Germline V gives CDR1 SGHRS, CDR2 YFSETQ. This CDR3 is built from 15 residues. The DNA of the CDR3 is TGCGCCAGCAGCTTCCCCAGGGGGGGCCAAGAGACCCAGTACTTC. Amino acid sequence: CASSFPRGGQETQYF.

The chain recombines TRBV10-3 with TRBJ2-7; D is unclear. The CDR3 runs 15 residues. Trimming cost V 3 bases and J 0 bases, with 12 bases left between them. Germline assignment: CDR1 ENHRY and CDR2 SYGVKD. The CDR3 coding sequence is TGTGCCATCAGTGACGGTGGGCTCAGCTCCTACGAGCAGTACTTC. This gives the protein CAISDGGLSSYEQYF.

CDR3 nucleotide sequence: TGTGCCAGCAGCTACGGGGGGGACTACGAGCAGTACTTC. Protein: CASSYGGDYEQYF. The rearrangement links TRBV11-3 to TRBJ2-7; 8 bases line up with TRBD2. The V and J ends lost 4 bases and 3 bases, in that order; junction bases with no gene match: 2. This CDR3 has 13 amino acids. CDR1 is SGHNT, CDR2 YENEEA, per germline. Variable domain in full (rest from reference TRBV11-3 and TRBJ2-7): EAGVVQSPRYKIIEKKQPVAFWCNPISGHNTLYWYLQNLGQGPELLIRYENEEAVDDSQLPKDRFSAERLKGVDSTLKIQPAELGDSAVYLCASSYGGDYEQYFGPGTRLTVT.